The T cell receptor beta chain described here comes from a study of T cell responses to AZD1222 COVID-19 vaccine. Whole-study results and caveats: At baseline, just six or seven AZD1222 recipients tested seropositive.

Second-dose intervals of approximately 4 or approximately 12 weeks were pooled. As concerns this clone: Its antigen remains unidentified.

Germline CDR1 is SGHTA and CDR2 is FQGNSA. Trimming took 5 bases from V and 1 from J, leaving 8 bases between them. The CDR3 covers 13 residues. Using immunoSEQ multiplex PCR, the repertoire was profiled, and TCRdb retains in-frame clones only, with some absent. Of over 95,000 clones in the sample, about nine tenths were seen once. This rearrangement joins TRBV7-2 to TRBJ1-2, with unresolved D. Sequencing was performed on peripheral blood, taken 28 days after the second AZD1222 dose. The origin of this receptor is an adult who received the AZD1222 COVID-19 vaccine. CDR3 region: CASSPHFNYGYTF. CDR3 sequence (DNA): TGTGCCAGCAGCCCTCATTTTAACTATGGCTACACCTTC.